The T cell receptor (beta chain) described here comes from a study of blood T cells in healthy people across ages. Overall study findings and caveats: More naive CD4+ cells and higher diversity marked long-lived donors relative to aged donors. One million T cells yielded diversity estimates that were considered underestimates.

Together with a sample-barcoded 5' primer, a J-beta primer mix was included in a second PCR lasting about 6 to 11 cycles. A template-switch adaptor containing 12 random nucleotides labeled each cDNA molecule. TCRdb analysed the 5' RACE reads with MiXCR anew, one entry per CDR3 protein. In the table there are hundreds of thousands of distinct CDR3 sequences, more than 45% of which are singletons. The CDR3 covers 15 residues. V shed 0 bases and J 4 bases; nucleotides not matched to a gene: 6. Germline V gives CDR1 SQVTM, CDR2 ANQGSEA. Donors gave about 9.3 milliliters of peripheral blood apiece. With regard to this clonotype: Antigen specificity is unknown.

This chain uses TRBV29-1 with TRBJ1-2; 9 bases fit TRBD1. Source material: blood. This TCR was recovered from a man younger than 45 in good health. CDR3 sequence reads: CSVEDRTGALYGYTF. In nucleotides, the CDR3 is TGCAGCGTTGAAGATAGGACAGGGGCCCTCTATGGCTACACCTTC.